The clone carrying this TCR beta chain was observed a single time. This entry is derived from a study of CD8 T cells in Susac syndrome. Study-wide context: Active disease was present in about 6 of the sequenced Susac syndrome patients, whereas roughly 8 of them were in remission. At the time their blood was drawn, patients with Susac syndrome were either therapy-naive, on corticosteroids (with some of them also receiving intravenous immunoglobulin), or on intravenous immunoglobulin alone.

RNA was extracted with the RNeasy kit, and a quantity of about 0.45 to 1 ug was reverse transcribed using random hexamers. An immunoSEQ multiplex PCR amplified TCR beta CDR3 over 54 Vbeta and 13 Jbeta. TCRdb processed the immunoSEQ multiplex PCR reads anew with MiXCR; each CDR3 protein has one entry. The table lists about 190,000 distinct CDR3 sequences, 90% to 97% of them singletons. V was trimmed by 1 base and J by 4 bases, leaving 2 bases between them. The CDR3 is made up of 13 amino acids. Germline CDR1 reads LGHNA; CDR2 reads YNFKEQ. FACS enriched CD8+ TEMRA cells, while bulk CD8+ and CD4+ were negatively isolated.

The sequence was obtained from a human donor with Susac syndrome. Sequencing was performed on CD4+ T cells from PBMCs. V is TRBV4-2 and J is TRBJ1-6, with D uncertain. CDR3 bases: TGTGCCAGCAGCCAAGTTTATAATTCACCCCTCCACTTT. This encodes CASSQVYNSPLHF.